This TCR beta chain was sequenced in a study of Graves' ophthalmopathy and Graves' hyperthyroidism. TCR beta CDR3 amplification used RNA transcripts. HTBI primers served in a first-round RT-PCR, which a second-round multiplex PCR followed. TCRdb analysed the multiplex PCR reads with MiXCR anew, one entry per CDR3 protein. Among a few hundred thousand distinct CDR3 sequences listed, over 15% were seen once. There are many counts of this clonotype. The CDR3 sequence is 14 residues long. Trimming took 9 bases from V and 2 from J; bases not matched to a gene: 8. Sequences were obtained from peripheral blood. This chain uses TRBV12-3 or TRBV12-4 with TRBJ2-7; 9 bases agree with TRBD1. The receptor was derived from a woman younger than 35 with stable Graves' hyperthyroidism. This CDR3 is CASAGGQGAYEQYF. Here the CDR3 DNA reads TGTGCCAGTGCCGGGGGACAGGGAGCCTACGAGCAGTACTTC.